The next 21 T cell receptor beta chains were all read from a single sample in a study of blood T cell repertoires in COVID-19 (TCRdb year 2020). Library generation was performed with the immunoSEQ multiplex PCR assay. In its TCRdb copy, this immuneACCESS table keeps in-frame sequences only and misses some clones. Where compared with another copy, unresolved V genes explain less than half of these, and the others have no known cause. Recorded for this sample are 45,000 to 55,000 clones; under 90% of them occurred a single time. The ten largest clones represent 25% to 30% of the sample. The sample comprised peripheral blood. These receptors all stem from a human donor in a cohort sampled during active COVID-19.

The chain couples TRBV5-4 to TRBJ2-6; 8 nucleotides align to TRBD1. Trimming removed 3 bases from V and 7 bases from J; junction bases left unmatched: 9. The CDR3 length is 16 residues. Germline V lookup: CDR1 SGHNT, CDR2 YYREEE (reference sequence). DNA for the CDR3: TGTGCCAGCAGCTACCCTCCGGACAGGGACGCCAACGTCCTGACTTTC. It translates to CASSYPPDRDANVLTF.

This CDR3 is CASRPSRHNEQYF. CDR3 DNA: TGTGCCAGCAGGCCCAGCAGGCACAACGAGCAGTACTTC. The chain links TRBV28 to TRBJ2-7; D is undetermined. CDR1 and CDR2 (germline): MDHEN, SYDVKM. V lost 6 bases, J lost 5 bases, and 14 bases lay in between. This CDR3 has 13 amino acids.

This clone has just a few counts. CDR3 sequence reads: CASSPVERGSSYNEQFF. The DNA for the CDR3 is TGTGCCAGCAGCCCGGTGGAGCGCGGGAGCTCCTACAATGAGCAGTTCTTC. The chain joins TRBV5-4 to TRBJ2-1; 7 nucleotides match TRBD2. V was clipped by 4 bases and J by 0 bases; unmatched bases: 10. The CDR3 length is 17 residues. Germline CDR1 is SGHNT and CDR2 is YYREEE (reference sequence).

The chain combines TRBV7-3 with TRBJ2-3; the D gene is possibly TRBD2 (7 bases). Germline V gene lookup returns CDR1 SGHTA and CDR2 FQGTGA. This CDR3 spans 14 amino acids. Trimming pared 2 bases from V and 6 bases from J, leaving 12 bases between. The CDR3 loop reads CASSLQQGGDTQYF. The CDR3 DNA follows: TGTGCCAGCAGCTTACAACAGGGAGGGGATACGCAGTATTTT.

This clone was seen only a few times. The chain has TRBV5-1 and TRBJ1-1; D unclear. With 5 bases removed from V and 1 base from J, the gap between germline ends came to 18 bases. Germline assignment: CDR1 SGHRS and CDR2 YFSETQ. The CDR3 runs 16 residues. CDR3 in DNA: TGCGCCAGCAGTCCCATGGCTGTGCAAACGAACACTGAAGCTTTCTTT. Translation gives CASSPMAVQTNTEAFF. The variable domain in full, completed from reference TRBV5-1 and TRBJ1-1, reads KAGVTQTPRYLIKTRGQQVTLSCSPISGHRSVSWYQQTPGQGLQFLFEYFSETQRNKGNFPGRFSGRQFSNSRSEMNVSTLELGDSALYLCASSPMAVQTNTEAFFGQGTRLTVV.

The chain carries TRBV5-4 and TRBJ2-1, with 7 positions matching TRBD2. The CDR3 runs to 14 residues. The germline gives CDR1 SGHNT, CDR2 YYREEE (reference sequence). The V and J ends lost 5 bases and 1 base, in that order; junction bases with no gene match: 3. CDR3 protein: CASRAGTSYNEQFF. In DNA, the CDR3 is TGTGCCAGCAGAGCGGGAACGTCCTACAATGAGCAGTTCTTC. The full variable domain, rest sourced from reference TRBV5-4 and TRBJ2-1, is ETGVTQSPTHLIKTRGQQVTLRCSSQSGHNTVSWYQQALGQGPQFIFQYYREEENGRGNFPPRFSGLQFPNYSSELNVNALELDDSALYLCASRAGTSYNEQFFGPGTRLTVL.

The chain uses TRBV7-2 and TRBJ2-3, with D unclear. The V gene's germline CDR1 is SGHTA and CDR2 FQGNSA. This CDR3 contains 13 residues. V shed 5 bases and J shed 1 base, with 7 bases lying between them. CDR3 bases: TGTGCCAGCAGCGCGTCCGGCACAGATACGCAGTATTTT. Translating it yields CASSASGTDTQYF.

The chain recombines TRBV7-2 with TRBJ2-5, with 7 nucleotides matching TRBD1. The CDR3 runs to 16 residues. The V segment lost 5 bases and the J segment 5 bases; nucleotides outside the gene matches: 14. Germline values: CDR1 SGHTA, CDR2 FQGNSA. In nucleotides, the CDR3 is TGTGCCAGCAGCCCGAGACGAGGGGGCGGAACTGAGACCCAGTACTTC. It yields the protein CASSPRRGGGTETQYF.

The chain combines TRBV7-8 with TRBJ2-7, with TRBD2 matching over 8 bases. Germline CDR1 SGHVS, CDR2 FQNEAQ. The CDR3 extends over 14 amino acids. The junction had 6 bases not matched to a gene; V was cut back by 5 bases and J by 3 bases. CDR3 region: CASSIGTRNYEQYF. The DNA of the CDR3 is TGTGCCAGCAGCATAGGGACTAGAAACTACGAGCAGTACTTC.

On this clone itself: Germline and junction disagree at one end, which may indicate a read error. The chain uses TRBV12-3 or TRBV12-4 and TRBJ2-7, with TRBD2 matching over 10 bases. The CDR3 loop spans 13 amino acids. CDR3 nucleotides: TGTGCCAGCAGTGCCGAAAGAACTAGCGGGACCAACTTC. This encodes CASSAERTSGTNF.

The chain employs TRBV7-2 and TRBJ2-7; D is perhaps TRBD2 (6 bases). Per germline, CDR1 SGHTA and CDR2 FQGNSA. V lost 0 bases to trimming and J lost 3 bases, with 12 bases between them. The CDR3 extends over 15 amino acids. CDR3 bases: TGTGCCAGCAGCTTAGCGGCTAGCGCTAACTACGAGCAGTACTTC. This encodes CASSLAASANYEQYF.

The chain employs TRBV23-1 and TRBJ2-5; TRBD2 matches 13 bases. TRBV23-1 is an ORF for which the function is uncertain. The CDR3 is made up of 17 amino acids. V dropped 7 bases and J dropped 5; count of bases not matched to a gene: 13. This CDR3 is CASTGLAGAATGETQYF. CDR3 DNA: TGCGCCAGCACCGGACTAGCGGGAGCCGCTACGGGGGAGACCCAGTACTTC.

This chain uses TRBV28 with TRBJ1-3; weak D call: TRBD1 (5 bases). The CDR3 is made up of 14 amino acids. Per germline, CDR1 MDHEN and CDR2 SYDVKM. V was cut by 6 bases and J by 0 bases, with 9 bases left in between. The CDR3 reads CASSLTVSGNTIYF. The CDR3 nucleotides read TGTGCCAGCAGCCTGACAGTCTCTGGAAACACCATATATTTT. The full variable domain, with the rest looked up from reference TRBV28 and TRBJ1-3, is DVKVTQSSRYLVKRTGEKVFLECVQDMDHENMFWYRQDPGLGLRLIYFSYDVKMKEKGDIPEGYSVSREKKERFSLILESASTNQTSMYLCASSLTVSGNTIYFGEGSWLTVV.

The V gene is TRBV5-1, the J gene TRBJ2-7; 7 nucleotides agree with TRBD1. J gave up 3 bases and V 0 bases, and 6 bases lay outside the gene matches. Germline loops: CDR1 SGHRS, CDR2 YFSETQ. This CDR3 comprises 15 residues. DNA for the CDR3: TGCGCCAGCAGCTTGGCCGGGACAGAGTACTACGAGCAGTACTTC. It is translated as CASSLAGTEYYEQYF.

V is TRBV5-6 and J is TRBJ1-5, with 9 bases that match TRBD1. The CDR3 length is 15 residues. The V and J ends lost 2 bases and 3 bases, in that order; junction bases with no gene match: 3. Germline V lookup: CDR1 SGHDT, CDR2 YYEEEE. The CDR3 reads CASSFGQGYNQPQHF. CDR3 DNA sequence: TGTGCCAGCAGCTTCGGACAGGGGTACAATCAGCCCCAGCATTTT. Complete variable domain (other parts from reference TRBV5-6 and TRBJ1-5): DAGVTQSPTHLIKTRGQQVTLRCSPKSGHDTVSWYQQALGQGPQFIFQYYEEEERQRGNFPDRFSGHQFPNYSSELNVNALLLGDSALYLCASSFGQGYNQPQHFGDGTRLSIL.

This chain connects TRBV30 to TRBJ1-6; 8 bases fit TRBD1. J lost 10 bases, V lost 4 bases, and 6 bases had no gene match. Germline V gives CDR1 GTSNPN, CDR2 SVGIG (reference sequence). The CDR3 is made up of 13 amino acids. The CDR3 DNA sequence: TGTGCCTGGACTGGACAGGGCTGGTCACCCCTCCACTTT. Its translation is CAWTGQGWSPLHF.

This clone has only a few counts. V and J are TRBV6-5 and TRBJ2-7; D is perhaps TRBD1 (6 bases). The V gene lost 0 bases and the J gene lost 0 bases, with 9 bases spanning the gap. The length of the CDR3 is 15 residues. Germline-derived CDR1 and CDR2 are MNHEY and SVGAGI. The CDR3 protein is CASSYSRQDSYEQYF. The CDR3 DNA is TGTGCCAGCAGTTACTCACGACAGGACTCCTACGAGCAGTACTTC.

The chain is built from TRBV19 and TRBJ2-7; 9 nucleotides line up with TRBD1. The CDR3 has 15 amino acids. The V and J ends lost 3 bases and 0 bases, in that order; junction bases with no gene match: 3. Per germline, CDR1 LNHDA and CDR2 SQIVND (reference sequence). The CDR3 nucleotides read TGTGCCAGTAGTATCTGGGGACAGGGCTCCTACGAGCAGTACTTC. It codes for CASSIWGQGSYEQYF.

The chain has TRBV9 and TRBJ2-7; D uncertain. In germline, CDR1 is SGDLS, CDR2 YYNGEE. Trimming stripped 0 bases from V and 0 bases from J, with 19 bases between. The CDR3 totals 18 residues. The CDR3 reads CASSVVLWRPLRSYEQYF. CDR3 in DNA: TGTGCCAGCAGCGTAGTCCTATGGCGGCCGCTACGCTCCTACGAGCAGTACTTC.

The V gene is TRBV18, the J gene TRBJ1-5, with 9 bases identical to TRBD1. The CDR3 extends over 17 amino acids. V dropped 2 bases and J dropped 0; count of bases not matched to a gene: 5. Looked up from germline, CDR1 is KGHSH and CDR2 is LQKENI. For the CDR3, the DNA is TGTGCCAGCTCACCATCGGGGACAGGGTATAGCAATCAGCCCCAGCATTTT. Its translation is CASSPSGTGYSNQPQHF.

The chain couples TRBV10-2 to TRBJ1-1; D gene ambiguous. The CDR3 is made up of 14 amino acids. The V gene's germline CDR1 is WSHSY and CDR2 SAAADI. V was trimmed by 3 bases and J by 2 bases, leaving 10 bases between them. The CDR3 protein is CASSESGANTEAFF. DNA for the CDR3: TGCGCCAGCAGTGAAAGTGGAGCAAACACTGAAGCTTTCTTT.